This entry lists 21 T cell receptor beta chains sequenced from one sample in a study of shared clonotypes between healthy human individuals. The data were produced by immunoSEQ multiplex PCR, yet TCRdb's version contains in-frame clones alone and is incomplete. Of 2,500,000 or so clones detected, 80% to 95% appear once; the ten largest clones hold about 0.38%. The specimen was naive CD4+ T cells from PBMCs. Described subset: CD45RA+ positively selected. All receptors come from a man aged 18 to 30 in good health. Some clones in this sample may be carry-over from other donors' samples.

The CDR3 coding sequence is TGTGCCAGCAGTTTATCCGGGACATACTATGGCTACACCTTC. It encodes CASSLSGTYYGYTF. The V gene is TRBV27, the J gene TRBJ1-2; TRBD1 might be the D (6 bases). In germline, CDR1 is MNHEY, CDR2 SMNVEV (reference sequence). Trimming removed 0 bases at V and 3 bases at J, with 8 bases between. The CDR3 loop spans 14 amino acids.

The chain is built from TRBV2 and TRBJ2-3; tentatively, D is TRBD2 (6 bases). Germline V gene lookup returns CDR1 SNHLY and CDR2 FYNNEI. The CDR3 sequence is 14 residues long. Trimming pared 7 bases from V and 4 bases from J, leaving 15 bases between. CDR3 sequence: CASNRAGPADTQYF. The CDR3 DNA follows: TGTGCCAGCAATCGGGCGGGACCCGCAGATACGCAGTATTTT. Together with reference TRBV2 and TRBJ2-3, the CDR3 gives the full variable domain: EPEVTQTPSHQVTQMGQEVILRCVPISNHLYFYWYRQILGQKVEFLVSFYNNEISEKSEIFDDQFSVERPDGSNFTLKIRSTKLEDSAMYFCASNRAGPADTQYFGPGTRLTVL.

This sequence joins TRBV28 and TRBJ2-7; D not certain. This CDR3 is built from 16 residues. V was pared by 3 bases and J by 2 bases, with 17 bases between. Per the germline V gene, CDR1 is MDHEN and CDR2 is SYDVKM. CDR3 DNA sequence: TGTGCCAGCAGTTTGGCCCGCCTGGGTACACCCTACGAGCAGTACTTC. Its translation: CASSLARLGTPYEQYF.

V is TRBV10-3 and J is TRBJ2-2; TRBD1 matches 7 bases. V dropped 10 bases and J dropped 4; count of bases not matched to a gene: 6. Germline V gene data show CDR1 as ENHRY and CDR2 as SYGVKD. The CDR3 is 13 amino acids. The CDR3 nucleotides read TGTGCCACCGGGACAGTTTCCACCGGGGAGCTGTTTTTT. This encodes CATGTVSTGELFF.

The chain couples TRBV7-2 to TRBJ2-7, with D unresolved. The CDR3 has 13 residues. V was clipped by 4 bases and J by 6 bases, with 13 bases between them. From germline, CDR1 is SGHTA and CDR2 FQGNSA. The CDR3 is CASSSRLTAEQYF. The CDR3 DNA follows: TGTGCCAGCAGCTCCAGACTGACCGCCGAGCAGTACTTC.

The rearrangement links TRBV5-1 to TRBJ2-7; 10 bases fit TRBD1. Looked up from germline, CDR1 is SGHRS and CDR2 is YFSETQ. Unmatched junction bases numbered 3, after V lost 4 bases and J lost 5 bases. This CDR3 is built from 13 residues. The CDR3 is CASSPGQGDEQYF. The DNA of the CDR3 is TGCGCCAGCAGCCCCGGACAGGGGGACGAGCAGTACTTC.

The chain carries TRBV11-1 and TRBJ1-5; no reliable D call. CDR3 length equals 15 residues. With 5 bases removed from V and 1 base from J, the gap between germline ends came to 12 bases. From germline, CDR1 is SGHAT and CDR2 FQDESV (reference sequence). CDR3 residues: CASSRLLESNQPQHF. The DNA of the CDR3 is TGTGCCAGCAGCCGACTCTTAGAGAGCAATCAGCCCCAGCATTTT.

The V call is TRBV25-1, the J call TRBJ2-3; 7 bases are a match to TRBD2. Germline trimming cut 6 bases from V and 7 bases from J; bases unmatched to any gene: 13. The CDR3 covers 15 residues. Germline CDR1 and CDR2: MGHDK and SYGVNS. CDR3 coding DNA: TGTGCCAGCAGCGCTGGGAGGGGCTTAGGATATACGCAGTATTTT. Protein sequence: CASSAGRGLGYTQYF.

This chain links TRBV29-1 with TRBJ2-3; possibly TRBD2 for D (6 bases). Trimming took off 4 bases at V and 10 bases at J, with 18 bases between the two ends. The CDR3 consists of 13 residues. The germline CDR1 and CDR2 sequences are SQVTM and ANQGSEA. The chain's CDR3 is CSVASVQEGPQYF. The CDR3 DNA is TGCAGCGTTGCGTCAGTCCAGGAGGGTCCGCAGTATTTT.

This sequence joins TRBV27 and TRBJ2-3, with a tentative D call TRBD2 (6 bases). This CDR3 contains 17 residues. With 4 bases removed from V and 4 bases from J, the gap between germline ends came to 21 bases. CDR1 is MNHEY and CDR2 is SMNVEV in the germline V gene (reference sequence). Here the CDR3 reads CASSSPLFREIPDTQYF. Here the CDR3 DNA reads TGTGCCAGCAGTTCCCCTTTGTTTCGGGAGATCCCAGATACGCAGTATTTT.

Details on this clone: Additional DNA sequences in this sample encode the identical CDR3. The gene calls are TRBV7-2 and TRBJ2-2, with a tentative D call TRBD2 (6 bases). The CDR3 is 14 residues long. Germline V gene lookup returns CDR1 SGHTA and CDR2 FQGNSA. V lost 5 bases and J 6 bases, leaving 13 bases between the germline ends. CDR3: CASSPRAGSGELFF. CDR3 coding DNA: TGTGCCAGCAGCCCCAGGGCGGGGTCCGGGGAGCTGTTTTTT.

The V gene is TRBV18, the J gene TRBJ2-7; D tentatively reads TRBD1 or TRBD2 (5 bases each). Trimming removed 4 bases from V and 0 bases from J, with 13 bases in between. The CDR3 spans 15 residues. Germline CDR1 and CDR2: KGHSH and LQKENI. CDR3 DNA: TGTGCCAGCTCACACCCGGGGACCTTCTCCTACGAGCAGTACTTC. The encoded protein is CASSHPGTFSYEQYF.

The J gene is TRBJ1-5, the V gene TRBV2; 9 bases agree with TRBD1. The V gene end was trimmed by 6 bases and the J gene end by 3 bases; junction bases not matched to a gene: 6. Germline CDR1 SNHLY, CDR2 FYNNEI. This CDR3 is built from 15 residues. Here the CDR3 DNA reads TGTGCCAGCAGAGAACAGGGGGCGGCCAATCAGCCCCAGCATTTT. This translates into CASREQGAANQPQHF.

In this sample, this clone turned up a few times. The CDR3 loop is CAWSATPTGEAFF. DNA for the CDR3: TGTGCCTGGAGCGCGACCCCGACAGGAGAAGCTTTCTTT. The chain uses TRBV30 and TRBJ1-1, with TRBD1 as a possible D gene (6 bases). The germline V and J ends were trimmed by 3 bases and 8 bases, with 16 bases remaining between them. The germline V gene has CDR1 GTSNPN and CDR2 SVGIG (reference sequence). This CDR3 contains 13 residues.

This rearrangement joins TRBV28 to TRBJ2-7; TRBD1 might be the D (6 bases). This CDR3 has 12 residues. Trimming took off 9 bases at V and 7 bases at J, with 16 bases between the two ends. The germline V gene encodes CDR1 MDHEN and CDR2 SYDVKM. CDR3 sequence reads: CASGQSSSEQYF. The CDR3 DNA is TGTGCCAGTGGACAGAGCTCCTCTGAGCAGTACTTC.

Concerning this clone: Distinct nucleotide sequences in the sample also encode this CDR3. The gene calls are TRBV12-5 and TRBJ2-3, with D unresolved. The germline V and J ends were trimmed by 2 bases and 1 base, with 4 bases remaining between them. Germline V gene lookup returns CDR1 LGHNT and CDR2 FRNRAP. This CDR3 region has 13 residues. The CDR3 bases are TGTGCTAGTGGTTTGCTTGGCACAGATACGCAGTATTTT. This encodes CASGLLGTDTQYF.

The V call is TRBV14, the J call TRBJ1-2; D unresolved. Germline CDR1 is SGHDN and CDR2 is FVKESK. Trimming took 1 base from V and 8 from J, leaving 17 bases between them. The CDR3 is made up of 15 amino acids. CDR3 bases: TGTGCCAGCAGCCAAGGATTGGGCCCTACGAGGGGCTACACCTTC. It translates to CASSQGLGPTRGYTF.

This clone was seen just once. The chain carries TRBV7-9 and TRBJ2-7; 7 nucleotides match TRBD1. Trimming cost V 2 bases and J 0 bases; bases outside gene matches: 4. CDR3 length: 15 residues. Germline V gene lookup returns CDR1 SEHNR and CDR2 FQNEAQ (reference sequence). The DNA of the CDR3 is TGTGCCAGCAGCTTAATACAGGGGTCCTCCTACGAGCAGTACTTC. The encoded protein is CASSLIQGSSYEQYF. The full variable domain, in which reference TRBV7-9 and TRBJ2-7 provide the parts outside the CDR3, is DTGVSQNPRHKITKRGQNVTFRCDPISEHNRLYWYRQTLGQGPEFLTYFQNEAQLEKSRLLSDRFSAERPKGSFSTLEIQRTEQGDSAMYLCASSLIQGSSYEQYFGPGTRLTVT.

This clone was recorded only once. This rearrangement joins TRBV4-1 to TRBJ2-2, with 11 positions matching TRBD2. The V gene end was trimmed by 4 bases and the J gene end by 1 base; junction bases not matched to a gene: 5. The germline V gene encodes CDR1 MGHRA and CDR2 YSYEKL. This CDR3 comprises 17 residues. The CDR3 coding sequence is TGCGCCAGCAGCCCCGTTGGGACTAGCGGGAACACCGGGGAGCTGTTTTTT. It translates to CASSPVGTSGNTGELFF.

The genes are TRBV15 and TRBJ1-4, with D maybe TRBD1 (5 bases). The CDR3 totals 15 residues. Germline CDR1 and CDR2: LNHNV and YYDKDF (reference sequence). V was clipped by 5 bases and J by 3 bases, with 13 bases between them. The CDR3 loop is CATSDTRGANEKLFF. The CDR3 coding sequence is TGTGCCACCAGCGACACGCGGGGGGCTAATGAAAAACTGTTTTTT.

The genes are TRBV28 and TRBJ1-5; perhaps TRBD1 as D (5 bases). Trimming removed 5 bases at V and 6 bases at J, with 8 bases between. Germline CDR1 MDHEN, CDR2 SYDVKM. The CDR3 sequence is 12 residues long. CDR3 nucleotide sequence: TGTGCCAGCAGTGGGGGGTTTCAGCCCCAGCATTTT. Translating gives CASSGGFQPQHF.